This note documents a single T cell receptor beta chain sequence. UMIs were included in TCR beta cDNA generated by 5'RACE template switching. TCRdb reanalyzed the 5' RACE reads, giving one entry per CDR3 protein sequence and no DNA. The sample has roughly 350,000 distinct CDR3 sequences, and its top ten clones hold around 5.3%. This entry comes from a study of T cells expressing NK-cell markers. Germline assignment: CDR1 SNHLY and CDR2 FYNNEI. The CDR3 contains 14 residues. The specimen sequenced was blood T cells: a sorted CD56 or NKG2C T cell subset, CD4+ or CD8+ T cells, or bulk PBMC T cells (not recorded which). The J gene is TRBJ1-1, the V gene TRBV2. The receptor was derived from a man aged 18 to 69 in good health. This CDR3 reads CASNDGILNTEAFF.